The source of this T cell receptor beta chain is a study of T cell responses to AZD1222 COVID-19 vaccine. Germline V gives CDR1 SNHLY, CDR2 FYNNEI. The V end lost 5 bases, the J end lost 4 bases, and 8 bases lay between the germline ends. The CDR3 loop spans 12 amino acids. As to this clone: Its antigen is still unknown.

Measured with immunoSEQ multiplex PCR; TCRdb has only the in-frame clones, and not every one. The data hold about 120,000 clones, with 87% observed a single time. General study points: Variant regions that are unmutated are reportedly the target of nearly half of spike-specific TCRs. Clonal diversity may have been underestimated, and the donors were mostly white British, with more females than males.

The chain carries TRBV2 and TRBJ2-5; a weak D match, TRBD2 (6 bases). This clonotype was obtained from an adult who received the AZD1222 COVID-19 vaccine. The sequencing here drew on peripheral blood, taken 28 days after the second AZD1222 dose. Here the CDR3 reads CASSWGGETQYF. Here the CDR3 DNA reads TGTGCCAGCAGTTGGGGAGGAGAGACCCAGTACTTC.